This T cell receptor (beta chain) emerged from a study of blood T cell repertoires in COVID-19 (dated by TCRdb to about 2020). A note on the overall study: Samples from collaborators originated in the United States, Italy and Spain and spanned both the acute and convalescent phases of COVID-19. The prospective study material was composed of cDNA or gDNA derived from T cells, B-cell-depleted T cells, or PBMCs. Subjects who had been exposed to COVID-19, were actively infected with it, or had recovered from it provided the deeply sampled blood TCRbeta repertoires that made up the dataset. The repertoires were released in a freely available public database meant as a resource for research on the immune response to SARS-CoV-2. Samples came from the ongoing ImmuneRACE study (first 160 participants) plus 1,254 subjects from 6 global collaborators. Nearly every sample came with metadata listing a de-identified subject ID, COVID-19 status, age in years and sex. HLA class I and class II types, where available, came from metadata supplied by the sample provider rather than from assay-based typing. Overall study results and their limits: How much clinical and demographic metadata was included differed by source and by participant, and the metadata was provided uncurated.

CDR1 and CDR2 are drawn from the germline V gene: MNHEY, SVGEGT. The CDR3 starts with the cysteine, ends with the phenylalanine, and has 15 residues. The only DNA kept is the CDR3, 45 bases in frame from the first base. Unmatched junction bases come to 11, with V trimmed by 6 bases and J by 7 bases. The immunoSEQ Assay, a bias-controlled multiplex PCR, was used to amplify TCRbeta CDR3 regions from genomic DNA. In the original analysis: The number of nucleated cells in each sample was estimated by amplification of reference gene primers within the assay. To quantify the absolute abundance of each unique TCRbeta CDR3 rearrangement, sequence reads were collapsed and filtered. For each sample, productive Simpson clonality was calculated as the square root of Simpson's diversity index over productive rearrangements. The table comes from immuneACCESS by way of TCRdb, which keeps in-frame sequences with V and J called. Part of the clones is missing from these tables; in studies checked, under half for an unresolved V gene and the rest for unknown reasons. V and J calls and clone size are those listed in that table; D and trimming were worked out from the DNA. A total of under 200,000 clones appear in this sample, about nine tenths of them only once. Together, the top ten hold roughly 4.1% of the sample.

As concerns this clone: Its antigen remains unidentified. No quality values exist for individual bases; no much larger clone is one base distant.

Collaborating institutions collected whole blood in K2EDTA tubes following their own protocols. Collaborator samples were shipped for TCRbeta analysis as frozen whole blood, isolated PBMCs, or DNA extracted from either sample type. Material: peripheral blood. The clonotype comes from a woman in her seventies with acute or convalescent COVID-19. The rearrangement joined TRBV6-2 or TRBV6-3 to TRBJ1-4; 7 of the junction bases match TRBD1. The CDR3 protein sequence reads: CASSSFQGGAEKLFF. The base sequence is TGTGCCAGCAGCAGCTTCCAGGGGGGTGCTGAAAAACTGTTTTTT.